The 5 T cell receptor beta chains below all came from one sample that was sequenced in a study of T-cell memory formation after mild COVID-19. TCRdb analysed the 5' RACE reads with MiXCR anew, one entry per CDR3 protein. The sample lists hundreds of thousands of distinct CDR3 sequences; roughly 18% were seen once. The specimen was PBMCs or a T cell subset sorted from them (not recorded which). These TCRs come from an adult woman who had mild COVID-19 (a few samples of this study predate the infection). Cell type and time point are not known.

A few counts support this clonotype. The V call is TRBV5-1, the J call TRBJ1-1, with TRBD1 matching over 12 bases. With 5 bases clipped from V and 8 bases from J, the junction kept 7 bases outside the gene matches. The CDR3 sequence is 14 residues long. From germline, CDR1 is SGHRS and CDR2 YFSETQ. CDR3 sequence (DNA): TGCGCCAGCAGAGGGACAGGGGGCTTGACCGAAGCTTTCTTT. Encoded protein: CASRGTGGLTEAFF.

This clonotype was counted only a few times. The V gene is TRBV5-1, the J gene TRBJ2-7; 10 nucleotides match TRBD2. Germline CDR1 and CDR2: SGHRS and YFSETQ. V lost 0 bases to trimming and J lost 2 bases; unmatched junction nucleotides: 5. This CDR3 is built from 16 residues. CDR3 bases: TGCGCCAGCAGCTTGGGCGGGACTAGCGACCCCTACGAGCAGTACTTC. Its protein product is CASSLGGTSDPYEQYF.

This clonotype came up a few times. The chain joins TRBV7-9 to TRBJ2-5; D remains ambiguous. Trimming shortened V by 3 bases and J by 2 bases, and 7 bases separated the two germline ends. The CDR3 consists of 13 residues. Germline V gene sequence: CDR1 SEHNR, CDR2 FQNEAQ (reference sequence). CDR3 DNA sequence: TGTGCCAGCAGCTTCCATCCGCAAGAGACCCAGTACTTC. This translates into CASSFHPQETQYF.

This clonotype was seen at least ten times. This chain joins TRBV2 and TRBJ1-1; D gene ambiguous. Per the germline V gene, CDR1 is SNHLY and CDR2 is FYNNEI. Trimming pared 0 bases from V and 2 bases from J, leaving 19 bases between. This CDR3 region has 18 residues. The DNA of the CDR3 is TGTGCCAGCAGTGAAGCGCTTCCGACATCCGCCTCTAACACTGAAGCTTTCTTT. This gives the protein CASSEALPTSASNTEAFF.

In its sample, this clonotype was seen a few times. The chain links TRBV3-1 to TRBJ2-1, with 8 bases lining up with TRBD1. Per the germline V gene, CDR1 is LGHDT and CDR2 is YNNKEL (reference sequence). After removal of 4 bases from V and 7 bases from J, the junction contained 12 bases not matched to a gene. The CDR3 is 16 residues long. The CDR3 sequence: CASSRTGQGGWNEQFF. Here the CDR3 DNA reads TGTGCCAGCAGCCGAACCGGACAGGGCGGATGGAATGAGCAGTTCTTC.